This T cell receptor (beta chain) comes out of a study of blood T cell repertoires in COVID-19. Study details: Acute-phase and convalescent COVID-19 samples originated in the United States, Italy and Spain. PBMCs, B-cell-depleted T cells, or T cells provided the cDNA or gDNA that made up the material.

This clone was seen more than once but under ten times. Germline assignment: CDR1 SGHNT and CDR2 YYREEE (reference sequence). There are 14 residues in the CDR3. The trim removed 3 bases at V and 0 bases at J, leaving 2 bases unmatched. Original analysis: Amplification with reference gene primers provided the estimates of nucleated cell counts. Only in-frame clones appear in the TCRdb table, and some are missing; sequencing was by immunoSEQ multiplex PCR. The V and J calls and clone size are taken from that table; D and trimming were inferred from the DNA. The profile shows under 250,000 clones, about 80% of them singletons.

The source is a man in his sixties who had recovered from COVID-19. This chain joins TRBV5-4 and TRBJ2-5; 7 nucleotides line up with TRBD1. The sample consisted of PBMCs or T cells enriched from blood (not recorded which). The CDR3 DNA reads TGTGCCAGCAGCTGGGGGACAGACCAAGAGACCCAGTACTTC. Its protein is CASSWGTDQETQYF.